The entry that follows covers one T cell receptor (beta chain) sequence. The antigen is unknown. These data belong to a study of vaccination effects on CD4 cells after COVID-19. Study results and limitations: Relatively few convalescent patients took part in the study, which had no early post-infection timepoints. Late in the post-vaccination period, infection-induced and vaccine-induced clones underwent marked clonal contraction.

The method was immunoSEQ multiplex PCR; TCRdb's version includes in-frame clones alone and lacks a portion of them. The table has over 65,000 clones, 70% to 80% seen once. The germline V and J ends were trimmed by 5 bases and 6 bases, with 11 bases remaining between them. This CDR3 is 13 amino acids long. Germline V gives CDR1 LNHDA, CDR2 SQIVND (reference sequence). A 10-day culture period preceded the isolation of CD4+ T cells. This TCR was recovered from a human donor who received a COVID-19 vaccine. The chain joins TRBV19 to TRBJ1-3; perhaps TRBD1 as D (5 bases). The material sequenced was CD4+ T cells from PBMCs cultured without peptide, taken before COVID-19 vaccination. The CDR3 reads CASSSGTINTIYF. In DNA form, the CDR3 reads TGTGCCAGTAGTTCCGGGACCATAAACACCATATATTTT.